This T cell receptor (beta chain) appears in the sequencing data of a study of T cells after yellow fever vaccination. General observations from the study: The booster saw the reappearance of most primary-vaccination clones (roughly 97% CD4, about 88% CD8). Repertoires sorted by FACS could include abundant clonotypes that are contaminants from the bulk population. Weaker, the secondary response had a peak occurring faster, on day 5 versus 15.

Turning to this clonotype: Its matching antigen is unknown. One end of the junction varies from germline; a read error may be responsible.

Synthesis of TCR cDNA relied on 5'RACE template switching, which attached a universal primer site and UMIs. TCRdb re-derived calls from the 5' RACE reads in MiXCR, one entry per CDR3 protein. Of about 130,000 distinct CDR3 sequences in the sample, about 7% were seen once. The CDR3 has 14 amino acids. Germline V gene lookup returns CDR1 DFQATT and CDR2 SNEGSKA (reference sequence). The source is a young man who received the YFV17D yellow fever vaccine. The rearrangement joins TRBV20-1 to TRBJ1-1; 7 nucleotides match TRBD1. The input for sequencing was CD4+ T cells sorted from PBMCs, taken around 10 days after the first yellow fever vaccination. CDR3 amino acids: CSARRGRGNSEAFF. DNA for the CDR3: TGCAGTGCTAGACGGGGCAGGGGGAACTCTGAAGCTTTCTTT.